This paragraph covers one TCR beta chain sequence. This sample was included in a study of CD8+ T cells in alopecia areata. The CDR3 covers 17 residues. Per the germline V gene, CDR1 is SGHRS and CDR2 is YFSETQ. The germline V and J ends were trimmed by 0 bases and 2 bases, with 17 bases remaining between them. Indicated treatment: oral pan-JAK inhibitor, 5-10 mg twice daily. Sequencing relied on a cDNA template that was reverse transcribed from extracted RNA. Libraries were prepared by immunoSEQ multiplex PCR; TCRdb keeps only in-frame clonotypes and omits some of them. This sample has about 88,000 clones, with roughly 47% found just once.

The receptor comes from a human donor with alopecia areata. Source: CD8+ T cells sorted from blood, taken at week 24, from a patient treated with tofacitinib. The V and J genes are TRBV5-1 and TRBJ1-1; tentatively, D is TRBD1 (5 bases). The CDR3 reads CASSLEARGRENTEAFF. Here the CDR3 DNA reads TGCGCCAGCAGCTTGGAGGCTCGGGGCCGTGAAAACACTGAAGCTTTCTTT.